This T cell receptor beta chain was found in a study of T cell responses to AZD1222 COVID-19 vaccine. Concerning this clone: Its antigen is undetermined.

The germline V gene has CDR1 SEHNR and CDR2 FQNEAQ (reference sequence). Trimming removed 1 base from V and 5 bases from J, with 11 bases in between. The CDR3 length is 15 residues. TCRdb keeps only in-frame clones here, not all; method: immunoSEQ multiplex PCR. The data hold some 250,000 clones, with 90% to 95% observed a single time. Notes on the study in general: Rises in breadth and depth of Spike-specific TCRs came after two AZD1222 doses. Reportedly, nearly half the spike-specific TCRs target unmutated variant regions.

The chain uses TRBV7-9 and TRBJ1-4; D is unclear. This sample comprised peripheral blood, obtained 28 days after the second AZD1222 dose. The TCR comes from an adult who received the AZD1222 COVID-19 vaccine. CDR3 nucleotides: TGTGCCAGCAGCTTAGATGACACGTGGAATGAAAAACTGTTTTTT. It translates to CASSLDDTWNEKLFF.